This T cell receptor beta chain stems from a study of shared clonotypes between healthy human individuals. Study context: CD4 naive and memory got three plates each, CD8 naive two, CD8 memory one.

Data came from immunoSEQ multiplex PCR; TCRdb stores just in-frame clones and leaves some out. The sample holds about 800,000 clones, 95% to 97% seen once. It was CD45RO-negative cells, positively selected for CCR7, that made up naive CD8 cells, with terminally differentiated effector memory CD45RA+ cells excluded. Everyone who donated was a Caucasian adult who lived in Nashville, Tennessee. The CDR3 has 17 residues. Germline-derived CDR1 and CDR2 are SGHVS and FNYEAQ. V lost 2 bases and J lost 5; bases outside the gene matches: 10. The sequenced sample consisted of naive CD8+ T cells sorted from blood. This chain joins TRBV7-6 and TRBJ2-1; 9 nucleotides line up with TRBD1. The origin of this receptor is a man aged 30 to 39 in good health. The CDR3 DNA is TGTGCCAGCAGCTTACGACAGGGGGGGCGAGGAGACAATGAGCAGTTCTTC. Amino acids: CASSLRQGGRGDNEQFF.